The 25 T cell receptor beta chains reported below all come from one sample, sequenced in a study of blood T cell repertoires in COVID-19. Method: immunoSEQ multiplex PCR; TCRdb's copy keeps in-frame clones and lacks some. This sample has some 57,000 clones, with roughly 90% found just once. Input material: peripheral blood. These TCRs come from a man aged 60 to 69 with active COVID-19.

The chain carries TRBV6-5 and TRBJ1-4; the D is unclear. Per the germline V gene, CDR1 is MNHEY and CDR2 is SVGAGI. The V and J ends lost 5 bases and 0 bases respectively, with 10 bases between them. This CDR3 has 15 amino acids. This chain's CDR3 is CASSSSGSTNEKLFF. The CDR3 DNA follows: TGTGCCAGCAGTAGCTCGGGGTCAACTAATGAAAAACTGTTTTTT.

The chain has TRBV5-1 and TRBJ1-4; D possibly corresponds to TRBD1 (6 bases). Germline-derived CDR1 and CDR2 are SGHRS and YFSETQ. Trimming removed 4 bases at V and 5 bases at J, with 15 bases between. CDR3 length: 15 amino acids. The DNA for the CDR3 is TGCGCCAGCAGCCCATCGAGGGGGGGGAATGAAAAACTGTTTTTT. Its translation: CASSPSRGGNEKLFF.

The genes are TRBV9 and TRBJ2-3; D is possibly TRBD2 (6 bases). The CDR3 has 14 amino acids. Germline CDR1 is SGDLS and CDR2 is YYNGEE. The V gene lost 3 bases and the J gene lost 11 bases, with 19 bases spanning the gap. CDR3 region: CASSAGLPVKGQYF. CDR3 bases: TGTGCCAGCAGCGCGGGACTTCCCGTCAAGGGGCAGTATTTT.

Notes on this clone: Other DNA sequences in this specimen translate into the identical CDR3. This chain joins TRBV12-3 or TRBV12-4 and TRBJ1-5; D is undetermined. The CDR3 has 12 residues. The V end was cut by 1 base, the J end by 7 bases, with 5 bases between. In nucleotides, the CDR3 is TGTGCCAGCAGTTTAGGCGGACAGCCCCAGCATTTT. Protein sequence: CASSLGGQPQHF.

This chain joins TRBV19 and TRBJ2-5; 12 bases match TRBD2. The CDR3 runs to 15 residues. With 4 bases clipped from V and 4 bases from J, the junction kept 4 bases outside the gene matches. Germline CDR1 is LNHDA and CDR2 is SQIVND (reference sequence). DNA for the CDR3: TGTGCCAGTAGTAGGACTAGCGGGGCCGGAGAGACCCAGTACTTC. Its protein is CASSRTSGAGETQYF.

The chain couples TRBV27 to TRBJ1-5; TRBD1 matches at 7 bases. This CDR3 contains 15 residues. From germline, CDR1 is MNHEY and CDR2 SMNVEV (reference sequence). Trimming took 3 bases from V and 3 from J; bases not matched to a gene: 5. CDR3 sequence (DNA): TGTGCCAGCAGTTTCGGTACAGGGGTCAATCAGCCCCAGCATTTT. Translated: CASSFGTGVNQPQHF.

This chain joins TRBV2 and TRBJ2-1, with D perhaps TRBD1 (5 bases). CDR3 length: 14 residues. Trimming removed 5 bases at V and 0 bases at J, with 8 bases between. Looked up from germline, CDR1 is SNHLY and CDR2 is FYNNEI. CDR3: CASSKTASYNEQFF. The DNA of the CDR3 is TGTGCCAGCAGTAAGACAGCCTCCTACAATGAGCAGTTCTTC.

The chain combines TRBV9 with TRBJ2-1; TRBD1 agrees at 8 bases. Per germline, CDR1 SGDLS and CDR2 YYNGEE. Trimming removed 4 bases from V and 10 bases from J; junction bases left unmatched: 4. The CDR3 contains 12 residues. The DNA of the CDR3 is TGTGCCAGCAGCCCGAGGGACAGGGAGCAGTTCTTC. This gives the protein CASSPRDREQFF.

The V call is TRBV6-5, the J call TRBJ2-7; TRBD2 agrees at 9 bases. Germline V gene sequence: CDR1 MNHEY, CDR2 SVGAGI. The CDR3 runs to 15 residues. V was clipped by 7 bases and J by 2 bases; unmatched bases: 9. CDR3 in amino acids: CASKIEREATYEQYF. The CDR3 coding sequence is TGTGCCAGCAAAATAGAGCGGGAGGCCACCTACGAGCAGTACTTC.

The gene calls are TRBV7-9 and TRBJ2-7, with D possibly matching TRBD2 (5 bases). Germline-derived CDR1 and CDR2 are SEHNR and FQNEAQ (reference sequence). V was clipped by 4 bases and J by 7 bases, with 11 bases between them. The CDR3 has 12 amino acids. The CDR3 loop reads CASSSETGEQYF. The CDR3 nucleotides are TGTGCCAGCAGCTCTGAAACGGGGGAGCAGTACTTC.

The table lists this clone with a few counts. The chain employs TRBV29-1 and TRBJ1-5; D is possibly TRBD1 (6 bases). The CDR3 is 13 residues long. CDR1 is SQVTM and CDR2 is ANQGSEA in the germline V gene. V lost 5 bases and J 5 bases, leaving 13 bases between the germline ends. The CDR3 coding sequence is TGCAGCGTTTCGGGACAACTAGATCAGCCCCAGCATTTT. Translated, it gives CSVSGQLDQPQHF.

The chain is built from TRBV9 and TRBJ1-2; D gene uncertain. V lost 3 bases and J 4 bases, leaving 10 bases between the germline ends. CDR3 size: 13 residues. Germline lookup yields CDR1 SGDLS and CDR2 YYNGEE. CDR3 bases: TGTGCCAGCAGCGCCTCGGTTATCTATGGCTACACCTTC. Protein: CASSASVIYGYTF.

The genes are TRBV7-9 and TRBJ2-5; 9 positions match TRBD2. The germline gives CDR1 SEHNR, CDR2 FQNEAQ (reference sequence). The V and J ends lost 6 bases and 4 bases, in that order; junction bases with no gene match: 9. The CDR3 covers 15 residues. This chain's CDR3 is CASSVDSGRRETQYF. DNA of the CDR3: TGTGCCAGCAGTGTAGACAGCGGGAGGCGAGAGACCCAGTACTTC.

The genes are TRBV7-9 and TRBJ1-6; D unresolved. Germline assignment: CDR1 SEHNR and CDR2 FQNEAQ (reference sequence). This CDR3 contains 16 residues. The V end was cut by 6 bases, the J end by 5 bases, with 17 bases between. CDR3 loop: CASRRVGAGHNSPLHF. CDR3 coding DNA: TGTGCCAGCAGACGTGTTGGAGCGGGTCATAATTCACCCCTCCACTTT.

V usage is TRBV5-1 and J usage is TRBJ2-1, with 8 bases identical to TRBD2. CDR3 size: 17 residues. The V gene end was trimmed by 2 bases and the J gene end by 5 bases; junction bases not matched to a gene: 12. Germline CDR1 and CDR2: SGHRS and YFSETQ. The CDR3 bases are TGCGCCAGCAGCTTAATGACTAGCGCTCAGCTCAACAATGAGCAGTTCTTC. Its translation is CASSLMTSAQLNNEQFF.

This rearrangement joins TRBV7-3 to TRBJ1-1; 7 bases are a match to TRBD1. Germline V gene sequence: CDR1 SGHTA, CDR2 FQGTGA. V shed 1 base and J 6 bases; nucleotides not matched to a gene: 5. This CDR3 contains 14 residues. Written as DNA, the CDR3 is TGTGCCAGCAGCTTAAAAAGACAGGGATCTGAAGCTTTCTTT. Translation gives CASSLKRQGSEAFF.

In nucleotides, the CDR3 is TGTGCCAGCAGCCACCGGGACAGAGGCACAGATACGCAGTATTTT. Its translation is CASSHRDRGTDTQYF. V gene TRBV13 combines with J gene TRBJ2-3; 7 bases map to TRBD1. This CDR3 region has 15 residues. Per germline, CDR1 PRHDT and CDR2 FYEKMQ (reference sequence). With V trimmed by 5 bases and J by 1 base, 6 bases remained unmatched.

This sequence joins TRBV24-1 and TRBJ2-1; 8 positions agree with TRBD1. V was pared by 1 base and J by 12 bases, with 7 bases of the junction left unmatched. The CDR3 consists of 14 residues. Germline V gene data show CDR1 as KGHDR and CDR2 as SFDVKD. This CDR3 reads CATSDFGQGAGQFF. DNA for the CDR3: TGTGCCACCAGTGATTTCGGACAGGGCGCAGGGCAGTTCTTC.

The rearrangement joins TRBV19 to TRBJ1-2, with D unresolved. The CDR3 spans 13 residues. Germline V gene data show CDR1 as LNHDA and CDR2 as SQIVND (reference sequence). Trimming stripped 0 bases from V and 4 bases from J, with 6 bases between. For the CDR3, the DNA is TGTGCCAGTAGTATAGACAGTCTCTATGGCTACACCTTC. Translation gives CASSIDSLYGYTF.

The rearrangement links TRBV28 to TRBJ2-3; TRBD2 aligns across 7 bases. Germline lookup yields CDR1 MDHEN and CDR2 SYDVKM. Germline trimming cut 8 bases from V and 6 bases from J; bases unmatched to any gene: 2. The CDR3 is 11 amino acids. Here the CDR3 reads CASGRADTQYF. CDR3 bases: TGTGCCAGCGGGAGGGCCGATACGCAGTATTTT. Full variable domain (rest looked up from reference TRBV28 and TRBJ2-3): DVKVTQSSRYLVKRTGEKVFLECVQDMDHENMFWYRQDPGLGLRLIYFSYDVKMKEKGDIPEGYSVSREKKERFSLILESASTNQTSMYLCASGRADTQYFGPGTRLTVL.

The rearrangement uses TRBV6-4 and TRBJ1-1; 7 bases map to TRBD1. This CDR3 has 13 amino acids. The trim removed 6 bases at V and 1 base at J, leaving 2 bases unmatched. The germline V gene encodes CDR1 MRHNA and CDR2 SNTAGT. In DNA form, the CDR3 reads TGTGCCAGCAGCAGGACAGGGAACACTGAAGCTTTCTTT. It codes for CASSRTGNTEAFF.

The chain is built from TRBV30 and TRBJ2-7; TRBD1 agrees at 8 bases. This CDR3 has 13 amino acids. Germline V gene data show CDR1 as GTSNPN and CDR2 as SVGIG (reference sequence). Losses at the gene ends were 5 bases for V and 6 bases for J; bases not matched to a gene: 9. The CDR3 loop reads CAWGTGGWIEQYF. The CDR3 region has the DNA TGTGCCTGGGGGACAGGAGGCTGGATCGAGCAGTACTTC.

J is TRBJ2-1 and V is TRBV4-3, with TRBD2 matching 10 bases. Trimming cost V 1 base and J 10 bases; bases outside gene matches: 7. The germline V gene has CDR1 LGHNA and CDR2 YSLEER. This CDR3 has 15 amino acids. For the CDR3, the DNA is TGCGCCAGCAGCCAAGGAAGCGGGAGGGCCAGCGAGCAGTTCTTC. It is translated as CASSQGSGRASEQFF.

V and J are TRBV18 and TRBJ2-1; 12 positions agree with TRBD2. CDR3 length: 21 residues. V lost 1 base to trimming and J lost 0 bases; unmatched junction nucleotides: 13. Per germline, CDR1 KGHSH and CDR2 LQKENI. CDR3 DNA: TGTGCCAGCTCACCACTCCCCAATACTAGCGGGAGGCCTGCCTCCTACAATGAGCAGTTCTTC. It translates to CASSPLPNTSGRPASYNEQFF.

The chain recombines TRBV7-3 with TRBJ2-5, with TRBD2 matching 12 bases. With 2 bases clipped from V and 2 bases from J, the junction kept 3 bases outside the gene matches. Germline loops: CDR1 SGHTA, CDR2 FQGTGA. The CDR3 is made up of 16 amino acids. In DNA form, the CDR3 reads TGTGCCAGCAGCTTAGGACTAGCGGGGTCGCAAGAGACCCAGTACTTC. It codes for CASSLGLAGSQETQYF.